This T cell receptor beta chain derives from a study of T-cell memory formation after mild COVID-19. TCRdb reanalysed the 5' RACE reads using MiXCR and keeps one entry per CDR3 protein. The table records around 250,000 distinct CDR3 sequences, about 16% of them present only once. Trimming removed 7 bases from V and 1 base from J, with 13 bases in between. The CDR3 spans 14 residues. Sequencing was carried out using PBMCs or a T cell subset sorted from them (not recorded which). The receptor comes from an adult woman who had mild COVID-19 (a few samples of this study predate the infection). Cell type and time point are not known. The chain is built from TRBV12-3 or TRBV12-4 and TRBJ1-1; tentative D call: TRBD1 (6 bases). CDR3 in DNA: TGTGCCAGCACCTATAGGGGGGGGAACACTGAAGCTTTCTTT. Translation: CASTYRGGNTEAFF.